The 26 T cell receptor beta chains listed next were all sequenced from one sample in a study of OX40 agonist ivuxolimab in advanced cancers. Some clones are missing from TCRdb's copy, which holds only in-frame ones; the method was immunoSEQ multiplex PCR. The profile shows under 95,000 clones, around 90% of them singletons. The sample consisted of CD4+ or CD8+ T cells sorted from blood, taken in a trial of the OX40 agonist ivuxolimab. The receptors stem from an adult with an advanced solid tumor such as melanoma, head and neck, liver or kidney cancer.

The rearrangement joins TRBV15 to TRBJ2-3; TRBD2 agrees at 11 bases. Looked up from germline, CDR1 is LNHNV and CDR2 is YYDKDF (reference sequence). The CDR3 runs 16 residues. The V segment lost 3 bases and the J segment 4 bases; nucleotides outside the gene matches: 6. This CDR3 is CATSSPLAGGADTQYF. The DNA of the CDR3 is TGTGCCACCAGCAGCCCTCTAGCGGGAGGAGCAGATACGCAGTATTTT. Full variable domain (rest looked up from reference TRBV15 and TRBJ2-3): DAMVIQNPRYQVTQFGKPVTLSCSQTLNHNVMYWYQQKSSQAPKLLFHYYDKDFNNEADTPDNFQSRRPNTSFCFLDIRSPGLGDTAMYLCATSSPLAGGADTQYFGPGTRLTVL.

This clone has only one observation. Here the CDR3 reads CASSLNPYGSGAPPVLYEQYF. CDR3 nucleotide sequence: TGTGCCAGCAGCTTAAATCCCTACGGTTCGGGAGCACCACCCGTATTATACGAGCAGTACTTC. V usage is TRBV7-3 and J usage is TRBJ2-7; D might be TRBD2 (6 bases). V dropped 1 base and J dropped 4 bases, with 32 bases sitting between them. Germline assignment: CDR1 SGHTA and CDR2 FQGTGA. The CDR3 totals 21 residues.

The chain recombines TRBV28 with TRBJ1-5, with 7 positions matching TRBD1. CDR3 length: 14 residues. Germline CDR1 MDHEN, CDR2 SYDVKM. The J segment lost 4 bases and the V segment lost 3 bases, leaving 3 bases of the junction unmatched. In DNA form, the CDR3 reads TGTGCCAGCAGTTTGGTACAGGGGAATCAGCCCCAGCATTTT. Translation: CASSLVQGNQPQHF. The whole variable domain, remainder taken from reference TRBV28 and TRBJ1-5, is DVKVTQSSRYLVKRTGEKVFLECVQDMDHENMFWYRQDPGLGLRLIYFSYDVKMKEKGDIPEGYSVSREKKERFSLILESASTNQTSMYLCASSLVQGNQPQHFGDGTRLSIL.

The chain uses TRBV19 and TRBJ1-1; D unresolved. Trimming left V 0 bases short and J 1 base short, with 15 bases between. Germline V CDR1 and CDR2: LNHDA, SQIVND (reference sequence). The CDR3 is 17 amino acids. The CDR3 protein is CASSIDLLMKGNTEAFF. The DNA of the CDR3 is TGTGCCAGTAGTATAGATCTCCTTATGAAGGGGAACACTGAAGCTTTCTTT.

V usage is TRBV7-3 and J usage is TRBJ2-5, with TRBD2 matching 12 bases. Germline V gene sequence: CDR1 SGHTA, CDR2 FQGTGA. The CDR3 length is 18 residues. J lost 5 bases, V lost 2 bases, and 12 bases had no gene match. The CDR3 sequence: CASSLVLAGGPTRETQYF. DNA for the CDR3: TGTGCCAGCAGCTTAGTCCTAGCGGGAGGGCCAACGAGGGAGACCCAGTACTTC.

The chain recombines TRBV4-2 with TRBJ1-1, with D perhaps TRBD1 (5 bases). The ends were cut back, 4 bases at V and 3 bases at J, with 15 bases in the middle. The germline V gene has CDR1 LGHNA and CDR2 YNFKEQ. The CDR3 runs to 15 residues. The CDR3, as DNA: TGTGCCAGCAGCCCTTTAGACAGCGGAGACACTGAAGCTTTCTTT. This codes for CASSPLDSGDTEAFF.

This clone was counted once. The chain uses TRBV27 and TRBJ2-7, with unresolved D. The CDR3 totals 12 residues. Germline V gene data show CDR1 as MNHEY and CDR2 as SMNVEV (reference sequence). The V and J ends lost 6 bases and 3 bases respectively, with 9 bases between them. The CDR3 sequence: CASRGILYEQYF. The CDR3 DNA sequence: TGTGCCAGCAGGGGGATTCTCTACGAGCAGTACTTC.

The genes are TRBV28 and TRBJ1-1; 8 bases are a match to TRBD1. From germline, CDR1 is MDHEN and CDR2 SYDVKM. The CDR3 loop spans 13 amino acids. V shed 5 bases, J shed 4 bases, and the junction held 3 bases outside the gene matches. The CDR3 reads CASSHTGGTEAFF. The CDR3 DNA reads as TGTGCCAGCAGTCATACAGGGGGCACTGAAGCTTTCTTT.

CDR3 DNA sequence: TGTGCCAGCAGCTTAGTCCAAGCGGGAGGTTACAATGAGCAGTTCTTC. This gives the protein CASSLVQAGGYNEQFF. The genes are TRBV7-8 and TRBJ2-1, with TRBD2 identical over 9 bases. In germline, CDR1 is SGHVS, CDR2 FQNEAQ. The CDR3 totals 16 residues. V lost 1 base to trimming and J lost 4 bases; unmatched junction nucleotides: 5. Full variable domain (rest looked up from reference TRBV7-8 and TRBJ2-1): GAGVSQSPRYKVAKRGQDVALRCDPISGHVSLFWYQQALGQGPEFLTYFQNEAQLDKSGLPSDRFFAERPEGSVSTLKIQRTQQEDSAVYLCASSLVQAGGYNEQFFGPGTRLTVL.

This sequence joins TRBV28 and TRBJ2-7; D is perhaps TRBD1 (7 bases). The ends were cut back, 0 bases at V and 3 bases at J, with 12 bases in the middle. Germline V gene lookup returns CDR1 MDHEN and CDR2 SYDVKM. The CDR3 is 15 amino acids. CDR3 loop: CASSLWAGGIYEQYF. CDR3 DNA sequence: TGTGCCAGCAGTTTATGGGCAGGGGGGATCTACGAGCAGTACTTC.

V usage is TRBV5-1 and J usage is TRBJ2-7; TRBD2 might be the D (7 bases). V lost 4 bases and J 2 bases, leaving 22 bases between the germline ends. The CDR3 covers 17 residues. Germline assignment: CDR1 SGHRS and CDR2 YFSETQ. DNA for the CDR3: TGCGCCAGCAGCCCAAAGGCAGGGGCGGGAGACCCCTACGAGCAGTACTTC. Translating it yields CASSPKAGAGDPYEQYF.

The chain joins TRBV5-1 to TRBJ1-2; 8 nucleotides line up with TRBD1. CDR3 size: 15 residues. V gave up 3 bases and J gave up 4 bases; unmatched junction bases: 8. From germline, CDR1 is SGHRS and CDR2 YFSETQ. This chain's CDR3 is CASSSQGQGSYGYTF. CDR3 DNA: TGCGCCAGCAGCTCCCAAGGACAGGGAAGCTATGGCTACACCTTC.

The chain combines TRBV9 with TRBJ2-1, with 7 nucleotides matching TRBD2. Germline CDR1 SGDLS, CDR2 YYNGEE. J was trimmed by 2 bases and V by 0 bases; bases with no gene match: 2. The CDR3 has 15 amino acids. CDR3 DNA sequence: TGTGCCAGCAGCGTAGATAGCGGGCCCTACAATGAGCAGTTCTTC. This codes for CASSVDSGPYNEQFF.

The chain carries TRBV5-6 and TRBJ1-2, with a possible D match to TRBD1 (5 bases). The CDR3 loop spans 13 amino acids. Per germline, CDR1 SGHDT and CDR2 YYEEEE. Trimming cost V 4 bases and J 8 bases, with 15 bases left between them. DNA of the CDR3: TGTGCCAGCAGCCCGACAGTCCCTGAGGGCTACACCTTC. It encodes CASSPTVPEGYTF.

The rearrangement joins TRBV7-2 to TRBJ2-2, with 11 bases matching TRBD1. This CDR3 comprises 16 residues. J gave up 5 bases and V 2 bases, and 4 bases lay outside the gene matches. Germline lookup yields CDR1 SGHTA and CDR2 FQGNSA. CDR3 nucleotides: TGTGCCAGCAGCTTACTAGGACAGGGGGCAACCGGGGAGCTGTTTTTT. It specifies CASSLLGQGATGELFF.

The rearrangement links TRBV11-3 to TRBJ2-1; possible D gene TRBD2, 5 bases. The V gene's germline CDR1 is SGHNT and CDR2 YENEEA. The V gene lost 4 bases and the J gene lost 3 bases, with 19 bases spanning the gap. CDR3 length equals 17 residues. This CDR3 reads CASSSGRLAGDYNEQFF. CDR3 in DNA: TGTGCCAGCAGCTCCGGCCGGCTAGCTGGAGACTACAATGAGCAGTTCTTC. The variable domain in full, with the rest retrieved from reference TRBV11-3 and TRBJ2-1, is EAGVVQSPRYKIIEKKQPVAFWCNPISGHNTLYWYLQNLGQGPELLIRYENEEAVDDSQLPKDRFSAERLKGVDSTLKIQPAELGDSAVYLCASSSGRLAGDYNEQFFGPGTRLTVL.

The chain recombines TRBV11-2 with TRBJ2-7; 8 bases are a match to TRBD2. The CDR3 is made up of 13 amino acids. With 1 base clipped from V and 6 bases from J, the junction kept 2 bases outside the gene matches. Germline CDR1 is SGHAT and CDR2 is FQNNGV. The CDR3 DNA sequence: TGTGCCAGCAGCTTAGCGGGAGGGAGCGAGCAGTACTTC. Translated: CASSLAGGSEQYF. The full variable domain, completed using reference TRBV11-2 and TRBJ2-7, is EAGVAQSPRYKIIEKRQSVAFWCNPISGHATLYWYQQILGQGPKLLIQFQNNGVVDDSQLPKDRFSAERLKGVDSTLKIQPAKLEDSAVYLCASSLAGGSEQYFGPGTRLTVT.

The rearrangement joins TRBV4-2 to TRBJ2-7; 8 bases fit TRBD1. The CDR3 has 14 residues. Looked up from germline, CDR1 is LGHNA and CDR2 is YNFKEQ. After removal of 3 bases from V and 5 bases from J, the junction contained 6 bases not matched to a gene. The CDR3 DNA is TGTGCCAGCAGCCACCGAACAGGGGGGAACGAGCAGTACTTC. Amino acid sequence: CASSHRTGGNEQYF.

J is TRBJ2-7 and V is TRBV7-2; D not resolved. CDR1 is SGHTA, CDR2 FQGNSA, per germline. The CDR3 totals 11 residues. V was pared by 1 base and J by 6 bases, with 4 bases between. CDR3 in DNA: TGTGCCAGCAGCTTAGGGGTCGAGCAGTACTTC. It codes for CASSLGVEQYF.

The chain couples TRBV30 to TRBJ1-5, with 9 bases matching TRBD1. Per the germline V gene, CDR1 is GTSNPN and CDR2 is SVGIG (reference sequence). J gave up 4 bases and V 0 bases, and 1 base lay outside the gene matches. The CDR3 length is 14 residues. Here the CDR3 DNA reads TGTGCCTGGAGTGTTGGACAGGGGAATCAGCCCCAGCATTTT. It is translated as CAWSVGQGNQPQHF.

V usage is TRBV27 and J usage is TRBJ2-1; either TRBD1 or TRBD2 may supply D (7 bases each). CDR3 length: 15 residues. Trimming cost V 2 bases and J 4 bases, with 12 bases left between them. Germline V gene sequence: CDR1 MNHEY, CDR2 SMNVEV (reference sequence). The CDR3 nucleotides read TGTGCCAGCAGTTTAGGGGGGGACAGATACAATGAGCAGTTCTTC. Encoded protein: CASSLGGDRYNEQFF.

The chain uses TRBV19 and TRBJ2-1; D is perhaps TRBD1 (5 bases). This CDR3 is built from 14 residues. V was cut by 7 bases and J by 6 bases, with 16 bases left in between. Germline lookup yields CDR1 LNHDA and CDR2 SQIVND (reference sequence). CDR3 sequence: CASTPWQGTNEQFF. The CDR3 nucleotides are TGTGCCAGTACACCCTGGCAGGGAACCAATGAGCAGTTCTTC.

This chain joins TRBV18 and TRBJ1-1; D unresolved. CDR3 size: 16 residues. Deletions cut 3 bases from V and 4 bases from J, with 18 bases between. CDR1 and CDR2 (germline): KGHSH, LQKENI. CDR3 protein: CASSPNTRAGSTEAFF. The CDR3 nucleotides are TGTGCCAGCTCACCCAATACGAGGGCAGGAAGCACTGAAGCTTTCTTT.

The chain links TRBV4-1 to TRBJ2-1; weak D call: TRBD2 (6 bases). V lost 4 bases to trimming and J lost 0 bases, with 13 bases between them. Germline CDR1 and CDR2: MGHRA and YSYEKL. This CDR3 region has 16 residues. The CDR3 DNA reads TGCGCCAGCAGCCTAGGGACCGGGAGCTCCTACAATGAGCAGTTCTTC. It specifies CASSLGTGSSYNEQFF.

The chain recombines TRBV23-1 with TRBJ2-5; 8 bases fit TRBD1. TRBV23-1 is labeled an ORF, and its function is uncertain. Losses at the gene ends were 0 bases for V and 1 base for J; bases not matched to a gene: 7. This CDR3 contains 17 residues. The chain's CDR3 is CASSQSRTGNVQETQYF. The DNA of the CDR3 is TGCGCCAGCAGTCAATCCCGGACAGGGAACGTCCAAGAGACCCAGTACTTC.

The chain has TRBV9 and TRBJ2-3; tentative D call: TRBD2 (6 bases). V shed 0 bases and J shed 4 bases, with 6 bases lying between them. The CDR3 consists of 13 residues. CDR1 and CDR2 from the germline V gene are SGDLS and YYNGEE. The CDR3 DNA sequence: TGTGCCAGCAGCGTAGCGGGGGCAGATACGCAGTATTTT. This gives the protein CASSVAGADTQYF. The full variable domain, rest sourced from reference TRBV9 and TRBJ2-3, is DSGVTQTPKHLITATGQRVTLRCSPRSGDLSVYWYQQSLDQGLQFLIQYYNGEERAKGNILERFSAQQFPDLHSELNLSSLELGDSALYFCASSVAGADTQYFGPGTRLTVL.